This T cell receptor (beta chain) is drawn from a study of cytomegalovirus exposure and HLA in healthy donors. In this sample, this clone turned up a few times. The antigen remains unidentified. Study-wide points: Several of the most significant clusters were apparently associated with common viral pathogens in a later analysis.

The PCR was carried out with 60 Vbeta primers and 13 Jbeta primers. The repertoire was sequenced with immunoSEQ multiplex PCR; TCRdb's copy has only in-frame clones and lacks some. The table lists tens of thousands of clones, 75% to 80% of them singletons. After removal of 5 bases from V and 1 base from J, the junction contained 4 bases not matched to a gene. The CDR3 runs to 14 residues. Germline V gene sequence: CDR1 LGHNA, CDR2 YNFKEQ. The sequence derives from a woman aged 40 to 49 in good health and CMV-seropositive. Material: PBMCs. The J gene is TRBJ1-1, the V gene TRBV4-2; 7 bases are a match to TRBD1. The CDR3 loop is CASSLQGTNTEAFF. As DNA, the CDR3 is TGTGCCAGCAGCTTACAGGGGACGAACACTGAAGCTTTCTTT.